Below, one TCR beta chain is given with its context. The data originate from a study of CXCR3-negative and CXCR3-positive naive CD8 T cells. About the research overall: Sequencing brought in 130 million or so TRB reads altogether, and each library got about 1.5 +/- 0.3 million.

Carrying UMI labels, the TRB cDNA libraries were prepared through 5' RACE. TCRdb reprocessed the 5' RACE reads, keeping one entry per CDR3 protein, no DNA. Seen in this sample are roughly 48,000 distinct CDR3 sequences; the ten most common clones hold approximately 16%. Germline CDR1 DFQATT, CDR2 SNEGSKA (reference sequence). The CDR3 runs 14 residues. The sample comprised memory CD8+ T cells from blood. This TCR derives from a human donor in good health. Some clones in this sample may be carry-over from other donors' samples. The chain uses TRBV20-1 and TRBJ2-7; TCRdb's assignment of TRBD2 cannot be checked, as there is no DNA. CDR3: CSARSTSGSYEQYF.